Here is one TCR beta chain with its context. Its target is not known. The entry originates in a study of Ad26.COV2.S vaccination and SARS-CoV-2 variants. Looking at the study overall: Among those in the COV1001 Ad26.COV2.S trial arm was the donor. Study-level findings and limits: After vaccination, reports described spike-specific CD8+ and CD4+ T cell responses as showing substantial breadth.

This table comes from immunoSEQ multiplex PCR, and its TCRdb copy is limited to in-frame clones, with some not included. The table lists around 400,000 clones, 90% of them singletons. V lost 2 bases and J 5 bases, leaving 5 bases between the germline ends. CDR1 and CDR2 (germline): SGHRS, YFSETQ. This CDR3 region has 11 residues. Treatment denoted: approximately 18 received Ad26.COV2.S at low or high dose, single or two shots; about 5 received placebo; per-sample allocation not given. Each sample was drawn 63 days after the first injection (of vaccine or placebo). The individual, an adult aged 18-55 years, was a donor in Boston.

This sequence originates from a person aged 18-60 years who received the Ad26.COV2.S COVID-19 vaccine or a placebo. The sequencing here drew on peripheral blood, taken in a trial of Ad26.COV2.S vaccine versus placebo. The chain uses TRBV5-1 and TRBJ2-7; D remains ambiguous. The CDR3 bases are TGCGCCAGCAGCTTTGGGGACGAGCAGTACTTC. Protein product: CASSFGDEQYF.